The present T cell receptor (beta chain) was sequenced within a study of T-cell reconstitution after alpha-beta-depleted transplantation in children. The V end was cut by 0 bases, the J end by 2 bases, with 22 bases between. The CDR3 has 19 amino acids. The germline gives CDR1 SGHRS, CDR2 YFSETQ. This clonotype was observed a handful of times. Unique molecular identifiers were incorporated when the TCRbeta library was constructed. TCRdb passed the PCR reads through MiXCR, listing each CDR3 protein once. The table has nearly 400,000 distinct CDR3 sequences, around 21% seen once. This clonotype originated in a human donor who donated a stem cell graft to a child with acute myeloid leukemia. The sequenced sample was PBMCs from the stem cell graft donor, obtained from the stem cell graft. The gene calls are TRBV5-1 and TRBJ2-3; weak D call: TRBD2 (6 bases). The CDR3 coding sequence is TGCGCCAGCAGCTTGGAGGGATCTAGGTCGGCGGGGATCACAGATACGCAGTATTTT. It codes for CASSLEGSRSAGITDTQYF.